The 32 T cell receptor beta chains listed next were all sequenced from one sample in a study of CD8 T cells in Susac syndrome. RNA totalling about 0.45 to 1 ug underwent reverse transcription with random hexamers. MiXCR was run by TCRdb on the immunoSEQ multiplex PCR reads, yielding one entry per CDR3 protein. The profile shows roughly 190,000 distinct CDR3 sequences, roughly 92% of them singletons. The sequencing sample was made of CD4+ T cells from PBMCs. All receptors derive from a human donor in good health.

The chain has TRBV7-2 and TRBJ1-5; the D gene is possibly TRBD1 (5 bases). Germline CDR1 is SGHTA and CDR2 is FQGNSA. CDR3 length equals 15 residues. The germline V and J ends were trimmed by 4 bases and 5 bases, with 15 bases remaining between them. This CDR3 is CASSSDPEGHQPQHF. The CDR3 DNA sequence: TGTGCCAGCAGCTCCGACCCGGAGGGACATCAGCCCCAGCATTTT. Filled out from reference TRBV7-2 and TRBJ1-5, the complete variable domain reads GAGVSQSPSNKVTEKGKDVELRCDPISGHTALYWYRQSLGQGLEFLIYFQGNSAPDKSGLPSDRFSAERTGGSVSTLTIQRTQQEDSAVYLCASSSDPEGHQPQHFGDGTRLSIL.

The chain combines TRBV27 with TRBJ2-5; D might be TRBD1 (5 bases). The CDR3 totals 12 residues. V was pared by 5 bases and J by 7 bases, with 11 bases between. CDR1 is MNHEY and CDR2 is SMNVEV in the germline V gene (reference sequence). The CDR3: CASSTHRSTQYF. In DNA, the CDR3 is TGTGCCAGCAGTACCCACAGGTCGACCCAGTACTTC.

CDR3 protein: CASTIASGGLQETQYF. DNA for the CDR3: TGTGCCAGCACCATCGCTAGCGGGGGTCTCCAAGAGACCCAGTACTTC. V is TRBV7-2 and J is TRBJ2-5; TRBD2 matches at 10 bases. Trimming cost V 7 bases and J 1 base; bases outside gene matches: 9. This CDR3 region has 16 residues. The germline V gene has CDR1 SGHTA and CDR2 FQGNSA.

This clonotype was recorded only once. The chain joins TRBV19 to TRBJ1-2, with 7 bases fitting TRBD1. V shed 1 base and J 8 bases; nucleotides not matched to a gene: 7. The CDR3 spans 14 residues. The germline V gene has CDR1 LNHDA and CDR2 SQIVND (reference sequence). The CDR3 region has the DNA TGTGCCAGTAGTATAGGGGCAGGGGGAAGAGGCTACACCTTC. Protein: CASSIGAGGRGYTF.

CDR3: CASSLGVYSGNTIYF. The CDR3 region has the DNA TGTGCCAGCAGCTTGGGAGTGTACTCTGGAAACACCATATATTTT. This rearrangement joins TRBV5-4 to TRBJ1-3, with D uncertain. The length of the CDR3 is 15 residues. Trimming took off 0 bases at V and 0 bases at J, with 7 bases between the two ends. CDR1 and CDR2 from the germline V gene are SGHNT and YYREEE (reference sequence).

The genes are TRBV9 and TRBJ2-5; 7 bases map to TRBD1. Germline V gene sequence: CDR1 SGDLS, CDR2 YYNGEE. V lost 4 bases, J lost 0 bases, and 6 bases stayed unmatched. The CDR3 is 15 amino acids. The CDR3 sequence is CASSPGTAYQETQYF. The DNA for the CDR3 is TGTGCCAGCAGCCCCGGGACAGCGTACCAAGAGACCCAGTACTTC.

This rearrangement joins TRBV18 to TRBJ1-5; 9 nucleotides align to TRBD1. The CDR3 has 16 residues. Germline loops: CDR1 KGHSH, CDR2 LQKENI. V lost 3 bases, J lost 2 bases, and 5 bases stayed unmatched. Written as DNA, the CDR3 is TGTGCCAGCTCACCGGGTGGGACAGGGCGCAATCAGCCCCAGCATTTT. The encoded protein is CASSPGGTGRNQPQHF.

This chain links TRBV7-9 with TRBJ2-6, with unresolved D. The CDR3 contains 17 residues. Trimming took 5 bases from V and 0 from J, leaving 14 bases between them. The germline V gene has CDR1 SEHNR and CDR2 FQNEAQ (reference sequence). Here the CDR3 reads CASSRKSTLSGANVLTF. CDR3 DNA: TGTGCCAGCAGCCGCAAGAGCACCCTCTCTGGGGCCAACGTCCTGACTTTC.

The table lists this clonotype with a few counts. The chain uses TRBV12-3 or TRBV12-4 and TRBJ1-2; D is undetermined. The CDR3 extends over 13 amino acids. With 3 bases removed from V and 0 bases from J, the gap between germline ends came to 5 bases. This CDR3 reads CASSFGANYGYTF. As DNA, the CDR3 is TGTGCCAGCAGTTTTGGGGCTAACTATGGCTACACCTTC.

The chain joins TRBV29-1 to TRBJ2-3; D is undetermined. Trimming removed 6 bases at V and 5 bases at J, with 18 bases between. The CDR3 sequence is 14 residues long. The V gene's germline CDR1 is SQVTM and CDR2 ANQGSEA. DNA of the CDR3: TGCAGCGTACGTGACTCTGGCCTGCGAGATACGCAGTATTTT. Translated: CSVRDSGLRDTQYF.

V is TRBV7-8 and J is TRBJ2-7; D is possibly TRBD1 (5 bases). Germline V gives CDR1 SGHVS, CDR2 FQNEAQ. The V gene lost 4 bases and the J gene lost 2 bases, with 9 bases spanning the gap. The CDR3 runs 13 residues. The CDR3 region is CASSWTRAYEQYV. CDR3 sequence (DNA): TGTGCCAGCAGCTGGACCAGGGCCTACGAGCAGTACGTC.

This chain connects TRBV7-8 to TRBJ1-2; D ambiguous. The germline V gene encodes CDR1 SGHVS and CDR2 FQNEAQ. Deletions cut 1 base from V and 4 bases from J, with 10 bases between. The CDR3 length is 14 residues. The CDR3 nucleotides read TGTGCCAGCAGCTTAGGGACCTCAATCTATGGCTACACCTTC. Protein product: CASSLGTSIYGYTF. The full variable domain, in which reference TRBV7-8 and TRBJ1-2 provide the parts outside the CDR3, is GAGVSQSPRYKVAKRGQDVALRCDPISGHVSLFWYQQALGQGPEFLTYFQNEAQLDKSGLPSDRFFAERPEGSVSTLKIQRTQQEDSAVYLCASSLGTSIYGYTFGSGTRLTVV.

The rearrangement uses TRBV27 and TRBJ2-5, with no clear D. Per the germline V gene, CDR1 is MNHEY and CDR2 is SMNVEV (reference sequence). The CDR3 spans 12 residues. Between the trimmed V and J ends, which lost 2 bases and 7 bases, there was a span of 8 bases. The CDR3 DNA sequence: TGTGCCAGCAGTTTAGGCCTTGGGACCCAGTACTTC. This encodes CASSLGLGTQYF.

CDR3 nucleotide sequence: TGCGCCAGCAGCCCTCGGGGACAGAGGGAGACCCAGTACTTC. Protein sequence: CASSPRGQRETQYF. The chain carries TRBV5-1 and TRBJ2-5, with TRBD1 matching over 7 bases. Per the germline V gene, CDR1 is SGHRS and CDR2 is YFSETQ. This CDR3 has 14 residues. V shed 4 bases, J shed 5 bases, and the junction held 8 bases outside the gene matches.

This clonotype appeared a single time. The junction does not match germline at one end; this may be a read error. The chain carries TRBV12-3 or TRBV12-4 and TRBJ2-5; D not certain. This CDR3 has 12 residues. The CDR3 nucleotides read TGTGCCAGCAGTTTATTTGGAGAGAGCCAGTACTTC. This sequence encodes CASSLFGESQYF.

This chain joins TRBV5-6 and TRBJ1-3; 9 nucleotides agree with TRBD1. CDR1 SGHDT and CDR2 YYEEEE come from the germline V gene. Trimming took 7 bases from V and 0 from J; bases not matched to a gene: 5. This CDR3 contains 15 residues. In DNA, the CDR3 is TGTGCCAGCGGGGACAGGGCGAACTCTGGAAACACCATATATTTT. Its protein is CASGDRANSGNTIYF.

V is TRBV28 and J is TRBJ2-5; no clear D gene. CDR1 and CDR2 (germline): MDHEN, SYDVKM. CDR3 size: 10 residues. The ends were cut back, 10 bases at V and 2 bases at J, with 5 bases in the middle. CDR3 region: CATEQETQYF. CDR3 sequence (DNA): TGTGCCACCGAACAAGAGACCCAGTACTTC.

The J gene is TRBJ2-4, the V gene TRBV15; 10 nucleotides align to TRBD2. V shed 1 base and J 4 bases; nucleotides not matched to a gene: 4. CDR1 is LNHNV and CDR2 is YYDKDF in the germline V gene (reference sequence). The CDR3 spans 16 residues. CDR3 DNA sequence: TGTGCCACCAGCAGAGGGGCTAGCGGGGGTAAAAACATTCAGTACTTC. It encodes CATSRGASGGKNIQYF.

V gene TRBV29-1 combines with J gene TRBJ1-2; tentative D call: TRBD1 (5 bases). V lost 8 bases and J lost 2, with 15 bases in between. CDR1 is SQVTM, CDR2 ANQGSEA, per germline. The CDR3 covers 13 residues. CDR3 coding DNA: TGCAGCTACACTGCGGGGGAGAACTATGGCTACACCTTC. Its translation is CSYTAGENYGYTF.

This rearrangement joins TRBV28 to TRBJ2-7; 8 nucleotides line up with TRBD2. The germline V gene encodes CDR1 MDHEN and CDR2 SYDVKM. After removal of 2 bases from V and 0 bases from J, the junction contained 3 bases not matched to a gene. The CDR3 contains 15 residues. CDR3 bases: TGTGCCAGCAGTTTAGCACTAGCGGACTCCTACGAGCAGTACTTC. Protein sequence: CASSLALADSYEQYF.

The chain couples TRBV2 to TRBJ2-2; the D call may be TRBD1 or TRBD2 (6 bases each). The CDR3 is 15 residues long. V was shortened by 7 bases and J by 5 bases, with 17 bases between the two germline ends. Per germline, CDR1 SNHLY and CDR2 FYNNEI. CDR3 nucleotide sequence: TGTGCCAGCAACGACAGGTCCGGAGGGACCGGGGAGCTGTTTTTT. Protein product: CASNDRSGGTGELFF. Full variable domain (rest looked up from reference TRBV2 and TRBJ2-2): EPEVTQTPSHQVTQMGQEVILRCVPISNHLYFYWYRQILGQKVEFLVSFYNNEISEKSEIFDDQFSVERPDGSNFTLKIRSTKLEDSAMYFCASNDRSGGTGELFFGEGSRLTVL.

The CDR3 region is CASSPGQNLRDTQYF. CDR3 bases: TGTGCCAGCAGCCCCGGACAGAACCTTCGGGATACGCAGTATTTT. V gene TRBV7-9 combines with J gene TRBJ2-3; D perhaps matches TRBD1 (6 bases). Germline V gene sequence: CDR1 SEHNR, CDR2 FQNEAQ (reference sequence). The CDR3 is 15 residues long. V was cut by 5 bases and J by 6 bases, with 18 bases left in between.

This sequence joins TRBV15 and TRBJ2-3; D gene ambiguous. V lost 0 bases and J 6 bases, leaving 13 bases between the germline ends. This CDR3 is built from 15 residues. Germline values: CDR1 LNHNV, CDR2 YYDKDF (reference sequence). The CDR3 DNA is TGTGCCACCAGCAGAGACCGCAAAGCTAAGGATACGCAGTATTTT. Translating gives CATSRDRKAKDTQYF.

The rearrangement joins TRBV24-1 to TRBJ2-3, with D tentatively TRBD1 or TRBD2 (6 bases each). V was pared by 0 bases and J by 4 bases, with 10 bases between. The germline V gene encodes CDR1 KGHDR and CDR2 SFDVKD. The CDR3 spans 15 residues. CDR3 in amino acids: CATSDLRGPADTQYF. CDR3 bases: TGTGCCACCAGTGATTTGCGGGGGCCGGCAGATACGCAGTATTTT.

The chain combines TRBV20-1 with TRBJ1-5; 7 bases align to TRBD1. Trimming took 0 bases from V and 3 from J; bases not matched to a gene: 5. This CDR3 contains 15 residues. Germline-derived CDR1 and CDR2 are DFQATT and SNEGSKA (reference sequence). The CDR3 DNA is TGCAGTGCTAGAGAATCGGGACAGAACAATCAGCCCCAGCATTTT. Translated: CSARESGQNNQPQHF.

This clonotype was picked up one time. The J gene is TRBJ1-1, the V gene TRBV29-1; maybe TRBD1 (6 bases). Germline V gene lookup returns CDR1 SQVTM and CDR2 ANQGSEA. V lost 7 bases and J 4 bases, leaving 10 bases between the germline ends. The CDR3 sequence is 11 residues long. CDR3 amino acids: CSGGAGTEAFF. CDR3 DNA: TGCAGCGGGGGGGCGGGCACTGAAGCTTTCTTT. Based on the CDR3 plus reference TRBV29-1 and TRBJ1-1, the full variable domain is SAVISQKPSRDICQRGTSLTIQCQVDSQVTMMFWYRQQPGQSLTLIATANQGSEATYESGFVIDKFPISRPNLTFSTLTVSNMSPEDSSIYLCSGGAGTEAFFGQGTRLTVV.

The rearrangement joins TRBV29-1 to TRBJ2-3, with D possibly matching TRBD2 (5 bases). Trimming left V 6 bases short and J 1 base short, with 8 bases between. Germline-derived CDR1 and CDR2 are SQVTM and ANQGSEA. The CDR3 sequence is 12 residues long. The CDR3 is CSVKRGTDTQYF. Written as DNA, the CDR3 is TGCAGCGTCAAGAGGGGCACAGATACGCAGTATTTT.

This CDR3 reads CASRIGPGAEAFF. Here the CDR3 DNA reads TGTGCCAGCAGAATCGGGCCTGGCGCTGAAGCTTTCTTT. V gene TRBV7-2 combines with J gene TRBJ1-1; D ambiguous. Germline V gene data show CDR1 as SGHTA and CDR2 as FQGNSA. V was clipped by 6 bases and J by 6 bases, with 14 bases between them. This CDR3 contains 13 residues.

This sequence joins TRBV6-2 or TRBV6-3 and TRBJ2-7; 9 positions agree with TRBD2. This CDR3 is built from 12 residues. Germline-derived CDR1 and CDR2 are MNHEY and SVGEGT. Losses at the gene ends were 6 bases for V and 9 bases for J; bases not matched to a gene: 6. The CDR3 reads CASSPGLALQYV. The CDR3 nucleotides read TGTGCCAGCAGCCCCGGACTAGCGCTGCAGTACGTC.

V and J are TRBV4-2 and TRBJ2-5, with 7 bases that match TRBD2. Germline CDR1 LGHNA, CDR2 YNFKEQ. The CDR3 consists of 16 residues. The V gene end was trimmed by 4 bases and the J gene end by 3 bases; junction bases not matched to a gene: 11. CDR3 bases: TGTGCCAGCAGCCGGGGGTCGGGGGGAATTAAAGAGACCCAGTACTTC. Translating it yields CASSRGSGGIKETQYF.

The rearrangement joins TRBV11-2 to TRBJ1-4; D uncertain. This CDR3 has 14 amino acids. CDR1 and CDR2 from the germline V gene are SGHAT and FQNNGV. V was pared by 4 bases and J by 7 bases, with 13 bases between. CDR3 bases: TGTGCCAGCAGCTCCGTTCTAGGGAGTGAAAAACTGTTTTTT. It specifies CASSSVLGSEKLFF. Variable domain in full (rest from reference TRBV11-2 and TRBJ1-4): EAGVAQSPRYKIIEKRQSVAFWCNPISGHATLYWYQQILGQGPKLLIQFQNNGVVDDSQLPKDRFSAERLKGVDSTLKIQPAKLEDSAVYLCASSSVLGSEKLFFGSGTQLSVL.

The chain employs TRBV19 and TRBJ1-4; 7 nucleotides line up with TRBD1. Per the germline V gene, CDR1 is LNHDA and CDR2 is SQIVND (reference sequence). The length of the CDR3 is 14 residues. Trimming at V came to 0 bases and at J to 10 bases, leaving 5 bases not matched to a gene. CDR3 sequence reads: CASSIDSGTAKLFF. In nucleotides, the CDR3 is TGTGCCAGTAGTATAGATTCCGGGACAGCAAAACTGTTTTTT.